A single sample gave rise to the 30 T cell receptor beta chains below, sequenced in a study of CD8+ T cells in alopecia areata. The authors extracted RNA and reverse transcribed it into cDNA as the sequencing template. Sequenced by immunoSEQ multiplex PCR; TCRdb stores in-frame clones only, minus some. The sample records approximately 40,000 clones, over 50% being singletons. About five patients' CD4+ populations were sorted into CD25+CD127- cells. The sequenced material came from CD4+ Tregs sorted from blood. The receptors derive from a human donor with alopecia areata.

This clone appeared a single time. CDR3 in amino acids: CASSPGGGWDNQPQHF. The CDR3 DNA follows: TGTGCCAGCAGTCCCGGAGGGGGCTGGGACAATCAGCCCCAGCATTTT. The chain combines TRBV6-6 with TRBJ1-5; 7 nucleotides match TRBD1. Germline values: CDR1 MNHNY, CDR2 SVGAGI (reference sequence). Trimming removed 5 bases from V and 3 bases from J; junction bases left unmatched: 10. This CDR3 is 16 amino acids long.

The chain joins TRBV6-4 to TRBJ1-2; no firm D call. Germline V CDR1 and CDR2: MRHNA, SNTAGT. The CDR3 loop spans 13 amino acids. Between the trimmed V and J ends, which lost 1 base and 4 bases, there was a span of 7 bases. The CDR3 is CASSDYPGYGYTF. The CDR3 coding sequence is TGTGCCAGCAGTGACTATCCCGGCTATGGCTACACCTTC.

The chain uses TRBV2 and TRBJ1-5, with 7 positions matching TRBD1. The CDR3 loop spans 14 amino acids. The ends lost 6 bases at V and 3 bases at J; junction bases unmatched: 5. CDR1 and CDR2 from the germline V gene are SNHLY and FYNNEI. The CDR3 spells CASRATGHNQPQHF. CDR3 nucleotide sequence: TGTGCCAGCAGGGCGACAGGGCACAATCAGCCCCAGCATTTT.

The V and J genes are TRBV7-3 and TRBJ2-1, with D perhaps given as TRBD1 or TRBD2 (5 bases each). The CDR3 has 17 amino acids. V shed 4 bases and J shed 8 bases, with 24 bases lying between them. Germline values: CDR1 SGHTA, CDR2 FQGTGA. The CDR3 nucleotides are TGTGCCAGCAGCTCCCCCAACGGCTGGAAATTGGGGGATGAGCAGTTCTTC. Protein: CASSSPNGWKLGDEQFF. The whole variable domain, filled in from reference TRBV7-3 and TRBJ2-1, reads GAGVSQTPSNKVTEKGKYVELRCDPISGHTALYWYRQSLGQGPEFLIYFQGTGAADDSGLPNDRFFAVRPEGSVSTLKIQRTERGDSAVYLCASSSPNGWKLGDEQFFGPGTRLTVL.

This clone was counted a few times. The genes are TRBV29-1 and TRBJ1-3; D is unclear. CDR3 length: 15 amino acids. With 4 bases removed from V and 1 base from J, the gap between germline ends came to 14 bases. Germline lookup yields CDR1 SQVTM and CDR2 ANQGSEA. The CDR3 spells CSVAPLDGSGNTIYF. In DNA, the CDR3 is TGCAGCGTTGCCCCCCTGGACGGATCTGGAAACACCATATATTTT.

The chain employs TRBV11-3 and TRBJ1-1, with D unclear. Trimming shortened V by 6 bases and J by 0 bases, and 14 bases separated the two germline ends. Germline V gives CDR1 SGHNT, CDR2 YENEEA. The CDR3 covers 15 residues. The CDR3 loop reads CASSQSPGMNTEAFF. DNA of the CDR3: TGTGCCAGCAGTCAGAGTCCGGGGATGAACACTGAAGCTTTCTTT.

The rearrangement links TRBV5-1 to TRBJ1-1; 11 bases match TRBD1. J was trimmed by 11 bases and V by 4 bases; bases with no gene match: 10. This CDR3 is 14 amino acids long. Germline V gene data show CDR1 as SGHRS and CDR2 as YFSETQ. The CDR3 here is CASSPRDRGTKAFF. The CDR3 DNA follows: TGCGCCAGCAGCCCCCGGGACAGGGGGACGAAGGCTTTCTTT.

Comments on this clone: Germline is not matched at one junction end, which may reflect a read error. The DNA of the CDR3 is TGTGCCAGCAGCTTGGCCGGTAGCGGGGGCCTATCCTTC. Protein sequence: CASSLAGSGGLSF. This chain joins TRBV5-4 and TRBJ2-7, with 9 nucleotides matching TRBD2. The CDR3 totals 13 residues. Germline V gene sequence: CDR1 SGHNT, CDR2 YYREEE (reference sequence).

This clone counts as medium-sized. The sample carries other DNA sequences with the same CDR3. The chain combines TRBV7-9 with TRBJ1-6; D is unclear. V lost 2 bases and J 5 bases, leaving 7 bases between the germline ends. Germline V gives CDR1 SEHNR, CDR2 FQNEAQ (reference sequence). The CDR3 totals 14 residues. CDR3 nucleotide sequence: TGTGCCAGCAGCTTAACCCAGAATAATTCACCCCTCCACTTT. Its translation: CASSLTQNNSPLHF. The complete variable domain, with remaining parts taken from reference TRBV7-9 and TRBJ1-6, reads DTGVSQNPRHKITKRGQNVTFRCDPISEHNRLYWYRQTLGQGPEFLTYFQNEAQLEKSRLLSDRFSAERPKGSFSTLEIQRTEQGDSAMYLCASSLTQNNSPLHFGNGTRLTVT.

This chain connects TRBV5-1 to TRBJ2-7; 7 bases agree with TRBD2. Unmatched junction bases numbered 3, after V lost 0 bases and J lost 0 bases. Germline V gene data show CDR1 as SGHRS and CDR2 as YFSETQ. The CDR3 runs 15 residues. CDR3 region: CASSLAGGSSYEQYF. In DNA form, the CDR3 reads TGCGCCAGCAGCTTGGCCGGGGGGAGCTCCTACGAGCAGTACTTC.

The chain recombines TRBV2 with TRBJ1-4; D gene ambiguous. Germline CDR1 reads SNHLY; CDR2 reads FYNNEI. The CDR3 has 16 residues. Between the trimmed V and J ends, which lost 6 bases and 0 bases, there was a span of 14 bases. CDR3 in amino acids: CASSPMSLPTNEKLFF. DNA of the CDR3: TGTGCCAGCAGCCCCATGTCATTGCCAACTAATGAAAAACTGTTTTTT.

The chain links TRBV4-3 to TRBJ2-1; tentative D call: TRBD2 (5 bases). CDR3 size: 14 residues. Germline assignment: CDR1 LGHNA and CDR2 YSLEER. Trimming pared 0 bases from V and 9 bases from J, leaving 12 bases between. Written as DNA, the CDR3 is TGCGCCAGCAGCCAAGACGCATTTGGGAGTGAGCAGTTCTTC. The encoded protein is CASSQDAFGSEQFF.

The rearrangement uses TRBV30 and TRBJ1-3; D gene unclear. The V gene lost 0 bases and the J gene lost 12 bases, with 9 bases spanning the gap. CDR1 is GTSNPN, CDR2 SVGIG, per germline (reference sequence). This CDR3 is built from 11 residues. The CDR3 loop reads CAWSVLDLIYF. The CDR3 DNA reads as TGTGCCTGGAGTGTATTAGACCTCATATATTTT.

This clone showed up just a few times. J is TRBJ2-1 and V is TRBV29-1, with TRBD1 matching over 8 bases. With 4 bases clipped from V and 10 bases from J, the junction kept 3 bases outside the gene matches. CDR1 SQVTM and CDR2 ANQGSEA come from the germline V gene. The CDR3 consists of 11 residues. The CDR3 nucleotides read TGCAGCGTTGGCAGGGGGCAGGAGCAGTTCTTC. Protein sequence: CSVGRGQEQFF.

This clone has only one observation. V and J are TRBV28 and TRBJ2-5, with a tentative D call TRBD2 (6 bases). From germline, CDR1 is MDHEN and CDR2 SYDVKM. Trimming removed 8 bases at V and 7 bases at J, with 17 bases between. There are 13 residues in the CDR3. DNA of the CDR3: TGTGCCAGCGGCCTGGAGGGGCGTGGGACCCAGTACTTC. Its protein is CASGLEGRGTQYF.

With regard to this clone: A read error may account for a junction end that differs from germline. Other DNA sequences in this specimen translate into the identical CDR3. The gene calls are TRBV2 and TRBJ1-1; no clear D. Germline lookup yields CDR1 SNHLY and CDR2 FYNNEI. This CDR3 has 11 residues. The CDR3, as DNA: TGTGCCAGCAATATGAACACCGAAGCTTTCTTT. As protein: CASNMNTEAFF.

The genes are TRBV28 and TRBJ1-5; D call uncertain. Trimming took 7 bases from V and 1 from J, leaving 17 bases between them. The germline CDR1 and CDR2 sequences are MDHEN and SYDVKM. The CDR3 consists of 16 residues. The CDR3 region is CASTLGGVLSNQPQHF. The CDR3 DNA reads TGTGCCAGCACCCTGGGAGGTGTGCTGAGCAATCAGCCCCAGCATTTT. Together with reference TRBV28 and TRBJ1-5, the CDR3 gives the full variable domain: DVKVTQSSRYLVKRTGEKVFLECVQDMDHENMFWYRQDPGLGLRLIYFSYDVKMKEKGDIPEGYSVSREKKERFSLILESASTNQTSMYLCASTLGGVLSNQPQHFGDGTRLSIL.

The chain joins TRBV7-2 to TRBJ2-3, with D unresolved. The CDR3 is 14 residues long. Germline CDR1 and CDR2: SGHTA and FQGNSA. Trimming took 0 bases from V and 4 from J, leaving 8 bases between them. Written as DNA, the CDR3 is TGTGCCAGCAGCTTAGCCGCCTGGGCAGATACGCAGTATTTT. Protein product: CASSLAAWADTQYF.

The chain has TRBV7-9 and TRBJ2-7; possible D gene TRBD1, 5 bases. This CDR3 comprises 17 residues. Germline V gene sequence: CDR1 SEHNR, CDR2 FQNEAQ (reference sequence). Trimming removed 2 bases from V and 2 bases from J, with 19 bases in between. CDR3 in amino acids: CASSLFQGVTAAYEQYF. The CDR3 DNA reads TGTGCCAGCAGCTTATTTCAAGGGGTGACAGCAGCCTACGAGCAGTACTTC.

CDR3 sequence (DNA): TGCGCCAGCAGCTTTGGGACTAACGCTGAGCAGTTCTTC. As protein: CASSFGTNAEQFF. The chain joins TRBV5-1 to TRBJ2-1; 7 bases line up with TRBD2. This CDR3 spans 13 amino acids. Trimming took 2 bases from V and 9 from J; bases not matched to a gene: 5. The V gene's germline CDR1 is SGHRS and CDR2 YFSETQ.

This rearrangement joins TRBV25-1 to TRBJ2-1; 8 nucleotides align to TRBD1. The CDR3 is made up of 14 amino acids. The J segment lost 3 bases and the V segment lost 4 bases, leaving 2 bases of the junction unmatched. The germline V gene has CDR1 MGHDK and CDR2 SYGVNS. The CDR3 coding sequence is TGTGCCAGCAGTGCAGGGGGCGTCTACAATGAGCAGTTCTTC. This translates into CASSAGGVYNEQFF.

The V and J genes are TRBV29-1 and TRBJ2-7, with 15 positions matching TRBD2. The ends lost 6 bases at V and 5 bases at J; junction bases unmatched: 8. The V gene's germline CDR1 is SQVTM and CDR2 ANQGSEA. The CDR3 length is 15 residues. CDR3 protein: CSVEGTSGRLHEQYF. For the CDR3, the DNA is TGCAGCGTGGAGGGGACTAGCGGGAGGCTCCACGAGCAGTACTTC.

The chain joins TRBV19 to TRBJ2-3; D perhaps matches TRBD2 (6 bases). Germline assignment: CDR1 LNHDA and CDR2 SQIVND (reference sequence). CDR3 length: 15 amino acids. Deletions cut 7 bases from V and 0 bases from J, with 14 bases between. The CDR3 loop is CASKWRGTSTDTQYF. The CDR3, as DNA: TGTGCCAGTAAGTGGAGAGGGACTAGCACAGATACGCAGTATTTT.

The chain links TRBV2 to TRBJ2-6; maybe TRBD2 (6 bases). The CDR3 sequence is 15 residues long. From germline, CDR1 is SNHLY and CDR2 FYNNEI. Trimming took 9 bases from V and 0 from J, leaving 12 bases between them. The CDR3 loop reads CASSGLHSGANVLTF. Here the CDR3 DNA reads TGTGCCAGTTCGGGACTCCACTCTGGGGCCAACGTCCTGACTTTC.

The rearrangement joins TRBV6-6 to TRBJ1-1; D is uncertain. Germline V lookup: CDR1 MNHNY, CDR2 SVGAGI (reference sequence). Trimming left V 6 bases short and J 1 base short, with 9 bases between. This CDR3 has 13 residues. The CDR3 DNA follows: TGTGCCAGCAGCCCCCCCAAGAACACTGAAGCTTTCTTT. Translation gives CASSPPKNTEAFF.

CDR3 in DNA: TGTGCCAGCAGTTCAAAAAATCTACTGGCCTACAATGAGCAGTTCTTC. It codes for CASSSKNLLAYNEQFF. The V call is TRBV7-3, the J call TRBJ2-1; no clear D gene. V lost 6 bases and J 2 bases, leaving 17 bases between the germline ends. The length of the CDR3 is 16 residues. Per the germline V gene, CDR1 is SGHTA and CDR2 is FQGTGA.

This clone showed up just a few times. V usage is TRBV7-2 and J usage is TRBJ1-3; no firm D call. CDR3 length equals 13 residues. The germline CDR1 and CDR2 sequences are SGHTA and FQGNSA. Trimming took 3 bases from V and 3 from J, leaving 6 bases between them. CDR3 in DNA: TGTGCCAGCAGCTTGGACCTTGGAAACACCATATATTTT. Residues: CASSLDLGNTIYF.

J is TRBJ2-7 and V is TRBV6-5; 9 bases are shared with TRBD2. After removal of 2 bases from V and 7 bases from J, the junction contained 6 bases not matched to a gene. Germline values: CDR1 MNHEY, CDR2 SVGAGI. The CDR3 is 14 residues long. CDR3 nucleotide sequence: TGTGCCAGCAGTTACGGACTAGCGATGAAAGAGCAGTACTTC. Translating it yields CASSYGLAMKEQYF.

This clone was counted only a few times. The rearrangement joins TRBV19 to TRBJ1-5; maybe TRBD1 (5 bases). Germline CDR1 is LNHDA and CDR2 is SQIVND (reference sequence). This CDR3 is built from 15 residues. Trimming removed 7 bases from V and 7 bases from J, with 20 bases in between. In nucleotides, the CDR3 is TGTGCCAGTAAGTGGGGCATTGATGTAGGGCAGCCCCAGCATTTT. Translation gives CASKWGIDVGQPQHF. Combining the CDR3 with reference TRBV19 and TRBJ1-5 gives the whole variable domain DGGITQSPKYLFRKEGQNVTLSCEQNLNHDAMYWYRQDPGQGLRLIYYSQIVNDFQKGDIAEGYSVSREKKESFPLTVTSAQKNPTAFYLCASKWGIDVGQPQHFGDGTRLSIL.

The chain is built from TRBV7-2 and TRBJ2-3, with D tentatively TRBD1 or TRBD2 (6 bases each). With 5 bases removed from V and 2 bases from J, the gap between germline ends came to 14 bases. Germline loops: CDR1 SGHTA, CDR2 FQGNSA. CDR3 length: 15 amino acids. The CDR3 DNA reads TGTGCCAGCAGCACTGGAGGGGGAAACACAGATACGCAGTATTTT. Residues: CASSTGGGNTDTQYF.